Here is one T cell receptor beta chain with its context. Its matching antigen is unknown. Researchers ran the PCR with 60 Vbeta and 13 Jbeta primers. Repertoires were generated with immunoSEQ multiplex PCR, while TCRdb's copy carries only in-frame clones and drops some. Of about 86,000 clones listed, 60% to 80% were seen once; the top ten hold 8.2%. Nominally healthy donors provided the samples, though records likely missed some immune exposures. The data stem from a study of cytomegalovirus exposure and HLA in healthy donors. Study observations and caveats: Sequencing depth across donors, presence/absence analyses assumed, was roughly uniform. Some highly shared sequence variants likely arose as a pipeline artifact. Three of the chains that were CMV-associated were confirmed in vitro to be specific for CMV antigens.

V was cut by 0 bases and J by 0 bases, with 15 bases left in between. CDR3 length equals 17 residues. The germline CDR1 and CDR2 sequences are SGHRS and YFSETQ. This TCR came from a man in his sixties in good health and CMV-seronegative. Sequencing was carried out using PBMCs. The chain carries TRBV5-1 and TRBJ1-2; TRBD1 might be the D (5 bases). The chain's CDR3 is CASSLAEGGATNYGYTF. In nucleotides, the CDR3 is TGCGCCAGCAGCTTGGCCGAGGGAGGGGCAACTAACTATGGCTACACCTTC.